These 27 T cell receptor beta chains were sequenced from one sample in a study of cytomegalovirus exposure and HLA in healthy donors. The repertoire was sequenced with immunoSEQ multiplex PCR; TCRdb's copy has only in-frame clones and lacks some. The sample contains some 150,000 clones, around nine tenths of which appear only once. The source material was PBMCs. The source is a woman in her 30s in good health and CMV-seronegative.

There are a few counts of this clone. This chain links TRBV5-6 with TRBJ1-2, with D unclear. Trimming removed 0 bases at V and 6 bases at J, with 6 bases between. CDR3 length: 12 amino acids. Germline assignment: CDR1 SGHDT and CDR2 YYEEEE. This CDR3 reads CASSLGDNGYTF. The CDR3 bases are TGTGCCAGCAGCTTGGGAGACAATGGCTACACCTTC. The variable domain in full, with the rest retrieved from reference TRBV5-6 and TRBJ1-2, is DAGVTQSPTHLIKTRGQQVTLRCSPKSGHDTVSWYQQALGQGPQFIFQYYEEEERQRGNFPDRFSGHQFPNYSSELNVNALLLGDSALYLCASSLGDNGYTFGSGTRLTVV.

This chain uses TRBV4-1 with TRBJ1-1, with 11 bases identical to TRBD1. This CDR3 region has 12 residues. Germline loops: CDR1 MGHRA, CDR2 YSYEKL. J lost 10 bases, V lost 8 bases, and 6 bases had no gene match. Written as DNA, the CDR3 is TGCGCCAGCGGACAGGGGGCGCGTGGAGCTTTCTTT. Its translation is CASGQGARGAFF.

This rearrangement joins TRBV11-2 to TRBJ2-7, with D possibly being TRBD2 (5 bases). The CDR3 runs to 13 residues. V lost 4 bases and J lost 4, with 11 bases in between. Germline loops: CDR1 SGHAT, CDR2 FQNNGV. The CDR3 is CASSSSGWYEQYF. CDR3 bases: TGTGCCAGCAGCTCCTCGGGATGGTACGAGCAGTACTTC.

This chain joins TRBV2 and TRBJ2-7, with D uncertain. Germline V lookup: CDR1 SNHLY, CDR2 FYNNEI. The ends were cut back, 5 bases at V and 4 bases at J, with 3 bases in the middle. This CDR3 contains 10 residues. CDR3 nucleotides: TGTGCCAGCAGTACTTACGAGCAGTACTTC. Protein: CASSTYEQYF.

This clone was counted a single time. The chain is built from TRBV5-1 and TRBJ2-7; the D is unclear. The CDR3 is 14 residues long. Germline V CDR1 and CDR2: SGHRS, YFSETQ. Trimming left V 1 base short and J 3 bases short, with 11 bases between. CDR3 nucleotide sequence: TGCGCCAGCAGCTTGCCAGGTTCCTTCTACGAGCAGTACTTC. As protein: CASSLPGSFYEQYF.

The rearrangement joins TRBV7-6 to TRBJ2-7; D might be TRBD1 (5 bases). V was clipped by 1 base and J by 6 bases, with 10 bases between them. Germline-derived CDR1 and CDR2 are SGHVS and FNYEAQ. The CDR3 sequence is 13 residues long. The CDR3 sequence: CASSLGGQSEQYF. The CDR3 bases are TGTGCCAGCAGCTTAGGCGGACAATCCGAGCAGTACTTC.

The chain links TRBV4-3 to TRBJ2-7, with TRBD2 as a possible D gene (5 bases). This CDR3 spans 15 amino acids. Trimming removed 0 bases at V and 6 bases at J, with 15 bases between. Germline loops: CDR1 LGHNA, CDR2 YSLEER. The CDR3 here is CASSQDRASLVEQYF. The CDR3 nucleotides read TGCGCCAGCAGCCAAGATCGGGCTAGCCTAGTCGAGCAGTACTTC.

The chain's CDR3 is CASSAGAYEQYF. CDR3 nucleotide sequence: TGCGCCAGCAGCGCCGGAGCCTACGAGCAGTACTTC. The chain combines TRBV5-1 with TRBJ2-7, with D uncertain. The V end was cut by 4 bases, the J end by 2 bases, with 7 bases between. CDR1 is SGHRS and CDR2 is YFSETQ in the germline V gene. This CDR3 comprises 12 residues.

The CDR3 loop reads CASSLSSQPGETQYF. Here the CDR3 DNA reads TGTGCCAGCAGTTTATCTAGTCAACCAGGGGAGACCCAGTACTTC. The V gene is TRBV27, the J gene TRBJ2-5; D may be TRBD1 (5 bases). The germline gives CDR1 MNHEY, CDR2 SMNVEV (reference sequence). The V gene lost 0 bases and the J gene lost 5 bases, with 13 bases spanning the gap. This CDR3 comprises 15 residues.

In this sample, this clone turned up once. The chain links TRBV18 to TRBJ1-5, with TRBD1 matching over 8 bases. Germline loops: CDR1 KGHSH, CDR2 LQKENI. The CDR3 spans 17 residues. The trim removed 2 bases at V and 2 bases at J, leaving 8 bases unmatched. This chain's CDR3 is CASSPVPLQGGNQPQHF. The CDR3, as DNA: TGTGCCAGCTCACCAGTTCCCTTACAGGGGGGCAATCAGCCCCAGCATTTT.

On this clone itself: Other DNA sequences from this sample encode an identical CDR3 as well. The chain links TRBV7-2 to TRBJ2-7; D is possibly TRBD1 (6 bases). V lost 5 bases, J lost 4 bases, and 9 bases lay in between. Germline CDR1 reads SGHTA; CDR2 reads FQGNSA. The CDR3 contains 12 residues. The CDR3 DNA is TGTGCCAGCAGCCCAACAGGGTACGAGCAGTACTTC. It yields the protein CASSPTGYEQYF.

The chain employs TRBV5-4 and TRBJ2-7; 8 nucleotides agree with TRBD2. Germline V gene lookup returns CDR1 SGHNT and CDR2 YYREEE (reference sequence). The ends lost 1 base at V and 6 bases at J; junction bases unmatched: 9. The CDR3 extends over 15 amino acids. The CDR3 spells CASSLLLAGLGEQYF. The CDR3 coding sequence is TGTGCCAGCAGCTTGCTGTTAGCGGGGTTGGGCGAGCAGTACTTC.

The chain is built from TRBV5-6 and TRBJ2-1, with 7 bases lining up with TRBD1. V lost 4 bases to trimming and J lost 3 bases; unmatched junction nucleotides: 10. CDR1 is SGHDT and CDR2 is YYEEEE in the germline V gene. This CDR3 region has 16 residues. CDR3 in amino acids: CASSQTSGTDYNEQFF. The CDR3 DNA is TGTGCCAGCAGCCAGACGTCCGGGACAGACTACAATGAGCAGTTCTTC.

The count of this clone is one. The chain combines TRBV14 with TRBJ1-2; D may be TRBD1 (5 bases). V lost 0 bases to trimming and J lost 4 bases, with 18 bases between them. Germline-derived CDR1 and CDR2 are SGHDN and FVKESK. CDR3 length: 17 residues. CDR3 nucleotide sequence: TGTGCCAGCAGCCAAGAGTACGGGGGTCAGGACTTCTATGGCTACACCTTC. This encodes CASSQEYGGQDFYGYTF. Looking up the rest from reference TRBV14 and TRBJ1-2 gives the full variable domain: EAGVTQFPSHSVIEKGQTVTLRCDPISGHDNLYWYRRVMGKEIKFLLHFVKESKQDESGMPNNRFLAERTGGTYSTLKVQPAELEDSGVYFCASSQEYGGQDFYGYTFGSGTRLTVV.

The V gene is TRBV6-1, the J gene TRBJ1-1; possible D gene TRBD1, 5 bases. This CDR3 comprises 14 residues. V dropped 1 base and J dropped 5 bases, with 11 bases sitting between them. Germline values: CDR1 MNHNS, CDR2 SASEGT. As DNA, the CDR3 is TGTGCCAGCAGTGAAGTGGGCAGGGTAACTGAAGCTTTCTTT. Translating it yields CASSEVGRVTEAFF.

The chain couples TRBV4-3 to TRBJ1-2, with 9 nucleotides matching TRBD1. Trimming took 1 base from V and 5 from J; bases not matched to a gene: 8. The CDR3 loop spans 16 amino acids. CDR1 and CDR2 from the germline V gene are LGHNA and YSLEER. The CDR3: CASSQGAQGASYGYTF. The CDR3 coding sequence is TGCGCCAGCAGCCAAGGAGCACAGGGGGCTTCGTATGGCTACACCTTC.

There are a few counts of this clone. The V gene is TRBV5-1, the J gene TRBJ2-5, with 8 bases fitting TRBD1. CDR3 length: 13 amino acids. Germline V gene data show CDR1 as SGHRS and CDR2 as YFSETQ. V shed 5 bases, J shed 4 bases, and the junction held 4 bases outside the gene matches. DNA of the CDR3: TGCGCCAGCAGGGAGACAGGGGTAGAGACCCAGTACTTC. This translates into CASRETGVETQYF.

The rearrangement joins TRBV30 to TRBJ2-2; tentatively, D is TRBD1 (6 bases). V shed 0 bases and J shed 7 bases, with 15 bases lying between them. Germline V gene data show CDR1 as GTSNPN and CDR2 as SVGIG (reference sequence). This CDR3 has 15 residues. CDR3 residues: CAWSVVTGMVGELFF. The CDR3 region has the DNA TGTGCCTGGAGTGTAGTTACAGGGATGGTCGGGGAGCTGTTTTTT.

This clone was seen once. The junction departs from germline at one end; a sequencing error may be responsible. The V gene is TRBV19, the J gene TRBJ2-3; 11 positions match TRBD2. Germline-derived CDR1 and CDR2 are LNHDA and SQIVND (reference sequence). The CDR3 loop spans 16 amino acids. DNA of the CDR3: TGTGCCAGTTCTAGCGGGAGGAGTCATAGCACAGATACGCAGTGTTTT. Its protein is CASSSGRSHSTDTQCF.

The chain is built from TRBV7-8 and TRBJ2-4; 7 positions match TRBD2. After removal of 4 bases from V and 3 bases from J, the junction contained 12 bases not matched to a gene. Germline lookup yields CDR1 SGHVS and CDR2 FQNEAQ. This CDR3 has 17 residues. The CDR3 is CASSSQRGGTGKNIQYF. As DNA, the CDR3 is TGTGCCAGCAGCTCCCAGCGGGGCGGGACGGGCAAAAACATTCAGTACTTC.

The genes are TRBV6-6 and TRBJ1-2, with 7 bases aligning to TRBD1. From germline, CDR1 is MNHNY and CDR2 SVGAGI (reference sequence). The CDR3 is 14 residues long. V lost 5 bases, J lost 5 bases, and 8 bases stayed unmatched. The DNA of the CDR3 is TGTGCCAGCAGTAGGGACAGCGGATCTTATGGCTACACCTTC. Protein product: CASSRDSGSYGYTF.

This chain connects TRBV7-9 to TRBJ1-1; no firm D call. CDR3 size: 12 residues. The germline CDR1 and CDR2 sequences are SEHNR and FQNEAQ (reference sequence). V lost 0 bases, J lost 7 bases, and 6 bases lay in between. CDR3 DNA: TGTGCCAGCAGCTTAGCGCGGGGTGAAGCTTTCTTT. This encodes CASSLARGEAFF.

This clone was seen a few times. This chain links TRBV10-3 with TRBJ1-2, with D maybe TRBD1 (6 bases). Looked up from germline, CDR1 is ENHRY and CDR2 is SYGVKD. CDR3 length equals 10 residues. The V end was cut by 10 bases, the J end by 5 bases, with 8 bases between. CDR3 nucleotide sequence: TGTGCCACCGGACAGTATGGCTACACCTTC. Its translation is CATGQYGYTF.

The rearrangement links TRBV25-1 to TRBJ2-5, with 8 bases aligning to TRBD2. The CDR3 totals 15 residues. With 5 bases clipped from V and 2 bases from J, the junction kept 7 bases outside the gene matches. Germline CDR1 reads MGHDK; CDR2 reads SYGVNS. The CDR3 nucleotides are TGTGCCAGCAGTTCCGGGACTAGATTACAAGAGACCCAGTACTTC. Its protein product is CASSSGTRLQETQYF.

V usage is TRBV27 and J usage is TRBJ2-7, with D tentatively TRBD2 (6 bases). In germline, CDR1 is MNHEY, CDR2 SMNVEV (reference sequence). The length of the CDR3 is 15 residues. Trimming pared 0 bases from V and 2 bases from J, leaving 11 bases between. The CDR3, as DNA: TGTGCCAGCAGTTTATCGTGGGGAGGAGCCTACGAGCAGTACTTC. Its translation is CASSLSWGGAYEQYF.

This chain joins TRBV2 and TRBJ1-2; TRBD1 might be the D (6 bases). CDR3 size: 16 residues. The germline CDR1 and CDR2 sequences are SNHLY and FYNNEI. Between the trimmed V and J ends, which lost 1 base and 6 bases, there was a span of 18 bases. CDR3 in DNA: TGTGCCAGCAGTGAAGTAACAGGGAAAAAAGTGGATGGCTACACCTTC. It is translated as CASSEVTGKKVDGYTF.

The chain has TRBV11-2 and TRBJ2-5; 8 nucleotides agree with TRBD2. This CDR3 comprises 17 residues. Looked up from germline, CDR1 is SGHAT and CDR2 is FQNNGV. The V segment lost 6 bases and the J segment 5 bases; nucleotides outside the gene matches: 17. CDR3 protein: CASRSPALAAGWETQYF. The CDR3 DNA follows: TGTGCCAGCAGGAGTCCGGCACTAGCGGCAGGTTGGGAGACCCAGTACTTC. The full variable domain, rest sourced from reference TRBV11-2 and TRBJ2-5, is EAGVAQSPRYKIIEKRQSVAFWCNPISGHATLYWYQQILGQGPKLLIQFQNNGVVDDSQLPKDRFSAERLKGVDSTLKIQPAKLEDSAVYLCASRSPALAAGWETQYFGPGTRLLVL.